This is a list of T cell receptor beta chains from one sample in a study of T cells after yellow fever vaccination. TCRdb used MiXCR to reprocess the 5' RACE reads, holding one entry per CDR3 protein. The sample has 200,000 to 300,000 distinct CDR3 sequences; more than 3.5% are singletons. This sample comprised PBMCs, obtained 15 days after the yellow fever booster vaccination. Receptors were obtained from a young man who received the YFV17D yellow fever vaccine. Both conserved end residues are part of each CDR3. D genes are given only for firm matches. Clone size is shown for a subset of rows, as once, few, many or a class of expanded clone.

j_call clone_size d_call v_call cdr3_aa cdr3_nt
TRBJ2-7 many . TRBV12-3/TRBV12-4 CASSLGRYEQYF TGTGCCAGCAGCTTGGGCAGATACGAGCAGTACTTC
TRBJ1-2 many . TRBV20-1 CSATKRLGYTF TGCAGTGCTACGAAACGACTGGGCTACACCTTC
TRBJ2-4 many . TRBV5-1 CASSWGPPGLAKNIQYF TGCGCCAGCAGCTGGGGACCCCCAGGGTTGGCCAAAAACATTCAGTACTTC
TRBJ1-5 many . TRBV19 CASSIWGVLGNQPQHF TGTGCCAGTAGTATCTGGGGCGTCCTAGGTAATCAGCCCCAGCATTTT
TRBJ2-5 many . TRBV7-7 CASSQVGGFETQYF TGTGCTAGCAGCCAGGTGGGGGGCTTCGAGACCCAGTACTTC
TRBJ2-7 many . TRBV5-1 CASSSTPRQVDSYEQYF TGCGCCAGCAGCTCCACCCCCAGACAGGTTGACTCCTACGAGCAGTACTTC
TRBJ1-1 many . TRBV7-3 CASKGRYSEAFF TGTGCCAGCAAAGGTCGGTACTCTGAAGCTTTCTTT
TRBJ2-5 many TRBD1 TRBV6-1 CASSTRQGRETQYF TGTGCCAGCAGTACTCGACAGGGGCGAGAGACCCAGTACTTC
TRBJ2-2 many TRBD1 TRBV5-1 CASAARTGFTGELFF TGCGCCAGCGCCGCCCGGACAGGGTTCACCGGGGAGCTGTTTTTT
TRBJ1-1 many . TRBV7-9 CASTRGPRNTEAFF TGTGCCAGCACCCGGGGCCCTCGGAACACTGAAGCTTTCTTT
TRBJ1-4 many TRBD1 TRBV5-6 CASSQTGGPNEKLFF TGTGCCAGCAGCCAAACAGGGGGCCCCAATGAAAAACTGTTTTTT
TRBJ2-5 . . TRBV24-1 CATGVQGTQYF TGTGCCACAGGGGTCCAGGGGACCCAGTACTTC
TRBJ1-6 many . TRBV6-5 CASSSRPGLANSPLHF TGTGCCAGCAGTTCACGCCCGGGCCTAGCTAATTCACCCCTCCACTTT
TRBJ1-6 many . TRBV6-6 CASRWDDNSPLHF TGTGCCAGCCGGTGGGACGATAATTCACCCCTCCACTTT
TRBJ1-2 many . TRBV27 CASTSSQDHYGYTF TGTGCCAGCACCTCCTCTCAGGACCACTATGGCTACACCTTC
TRBJ2-7 many . TRBV20-1 CSARDLQGSTYEQYF TGCAGTGCTAGAGATCTCCAGGGGTCCACCTACGAGCAGTACTTC
TRBJ1-1 many . TRBV9 CASSVVEGSEAFF TGTGCCAGCAGCGTAGTTGAGGGCTCTGAAGCTTTCTTT
TRBJ2-1 many . TRBV24-1 CATSDHSGDSGTNEQFF TGTGCCACCAGTGACCACTCGGGGGACTCAGGTACCAATGAGCAGTTCTTC
TRBJ1-1 many TRBD1 TRBV6-2/TRBV6-3 CASRATGQGARTEAFF TGTGCCAGCAGGGCAACGGGACAGGGGGCGAGAACTGAAGCTTTCTTT
TRBJ2-5 many TRBD2 TRBV11-2 CASSFGTTEETQYF TGTGCCAGCAGCTTCGGGACTACCGAAGAGACCCAGTACTTC
TRBJ1-1 many TRBD1 TRBV29-1 CSVGQGPSMNTEAFF TGCAGCGTGGGACAGGGGCCTAGCATGAACACTGAAGCTTTCTTT
TRBJ1-5 many . TRBV6-6 CASSYTPTAYSNQPQHF TGTGCCAGCAGTTATACCCCGACAGCTTATAGCAATCAGCCCCAGCATTTT
TRBJ2-3 few . TRBV10-3 CAISEDSTDTQYF TGTGCCATCAGTGAGGACTCCACAGATACGCAGTATTTT
TRBJ1-1 few . TRBV7-2 CASSFRGSNTEAFF TGTGCCAGCAGCTTCCGAGGTTCGAACACTGAAGCTTTCTTT
TRBJ2-3 many . TRBV29-1 CSGRGSDTQYF TGCAGCGGGCGGGGTTCAGATACGCAGTATTTT
TRBJ2-5 many . TRBV6-2/TRBV6-3 CASSYSLVAPQETQYF TGTGCCAGCAGTTACTCGCTGGTAGCCCCACAAGAGACCCAGTACTTC
TRBJ1-1 many . TRBV7-9 CASRTLWNTEAFF TGTGCCAGCAGGACCCTATGGAACACTGAAGCTTTCTTT
TRBJ2-7 many . TRBV28 CASSSTGEGQGEQYF TGTGCCAGCAGTTCCACAGGGGAGGGTCAGGGCGAGCAGTACTTC
TRBJ2-5 many . TRBV5-1 CASSLAAEETQYF TGCGCCAGCAGCTTGGCAGCGGAAGAGACCCAGTACTTC
TRBJ1-2 many . TRBV3-1 CASSQTNTGIGGYTF TGTGCCAGCAGCCAAACAAACACAGGGATTGGCGGCTACACCTTC
TRBJ1-1 . . TRBV4-2 CASSQDLVQRNTEAFF TGTGCCAGCAGCCAAGATCTGGTCCAACGAAACACTGAAGCTTTCTTT
TRBJ2-5 many . TRBV14 CASSQSGMGHQETQYF TGTGCCAGCAGCCAATCTGGGATGGGCCACCAAGAGACCCAGTACTTC
TRBJ2-1 few TRBD2 TRBV19 CASRGGGRDEQFF TGTGCCTCCCGCGGGGGGGGCAGGGATGAGCAGTTCTTC
TRBJ2-3 many . TRBV28 CASSFPSRGATQYF TGTGCCAGCAGTTTCCCCTCTAGAGGGGCTACGCAGTATTTT
TRBJ2-1 many . TRBV5-6 CASRHYVSYNEQFF TGTGCCAGCAGGCATTATGTGTCCTACAATGAGCAGTTCTTC
TRBJ2-5 many TRBD1 TRBV29-1 CSVVVLRTGWETQYF TGCAGCGTTGTAGTCTTGCGGACAGGCTGGGAGACCCAGTACTTC